Below, 14 T cell receptor beta chains from the same sample are listed, as sequenced in a study of shared clonotypes between healthy human individuals. Repertoires were generated with immunoSEQ multiplex PCR, while TCRdb's copy carries only in-frame clones and drops some. In the table there are under 2,500,000 clones, more than 90% of which are singletons. Sample: naive CD4+ T cells sorted from blood. Subset described: CD45RA+ positively selected. These receptors were obtained from a man between 18 and 29 years old in good health.

J is TRBJ2-2 and V is TRBV10-2; 8 bases line up with TRBD2. The CDR3 is 16 residues long. Germline V lookup: CDR1 WSHSY, CDR2 SAAADI. V lost 6 bases, J lost 2 bases, and 8 bases stayed unmatched. The DNA of the CDR3 is TGCGCCAGCAGGCGGGGGGCGGGAGACAACACCGGGGAGCTGTTTTTT. This sequence encodes CASRRGAGDNTGELFF.

The chain joins TRBV11-3 to TRBJ2-3, with D possibly being TRBD2 (5 bases). The germline gives CDR1 SGHNT, CDR2 YENEEA. CDR3 length: 13 amino acids. The germline V and J ends were trimmed by 5 bases and 6 bases, with 12 bases remaining between them. In DNA form, the CDR3 reads TGTGCCAGCAGCCCTCCTCGAGGGGATACGCAGTATTTT. This sequence encodes CASSPPRGDTQYF.

In its sample, this clone was seen once. CDR3 nucleotides: TGTGCCAGTAGTTGGGGGACAGGGGGCAACTATGGCTACACCTTC. The encoded protein is CASSWGTGGNYGYTF. This chain uses TRBV19 with TRBJ1-2; 12 bases agree with TRBD1. The germline V gene has CDR1 LNHDA and CDR2 SQIVND (reference sequence). This CDR3 comprises 15 residues. The V and J ends lost 5 bases and 2 bases, in that order; junction bases with no gene match: 3.

The chain joins TRBV5-1 to TRBJ2-2; 7 bases align to TRBD1. With V trimmed by 3 bases and J by 5 bases, 4 bases remained unmatched. The length of the CDR3 is 14 residues. Germline V gene data show CDR1 as SGHRS and CDR2 as YFSETQ. This chain's CDR3 is CASSYGTETGELFF. The CDR3 region has the DNA TGCGCCAGCAGCTACGGGACAGAGACCGGGGAGCTGTTTTTT.

A note on this clone: The sample holds other DNA sequences that translate to the same CDR3. V gene TRBV30 combines with J gene TRBJ1-3; no reliable D call. The CDR3 totals 13 residues. CDR1 and CDR2 from the germline V gene are GTSNPN and SVGIG (reference sequence). Trimming shortened V by 2 bases and J by 2 bases, and 7 bases separated the two germline ends. CDR3 in amino acids: CAWSRGAGNTIYF. CDR3 nucleotides: TGTGCCTGGAGTCGGGGTGCTGGAAACACCATATATTTT.

The sample holds a few counts of this clone. The chain recombines TRBV5-1 with TRBJ2-1; the D call may be TRBD1 or TRBD2 (6 bases each). V gave up 4 bases and J gave up 9 bases, with 14 bases separating them. CDR1 is SGHRS, CDR2 YFSETQ, per germline. The CDR3 totals 13 residues. The CDR3 spells CASSGGTWGEQFF. DNA of the CDR3: TGCGCCAGCAGCGGAGGGACATGGGGTGAGCAGTTCTTC.

The rearrangement uses TRBV28 and TRBJ1-4, with D unresolved. The CDR3 sequence is 13 residues long. Deletions cut 3 bases from V and 4 bases from J, with 6 bases between. The germline gives CDR1 MDHEN, CDR2 SYDVKM. The CDR3 DNA is TGTGCCAGCAGTTTGATTGGTAATGAAAAACTGTTTTTT. This encodes CASSLIGNEKLFF.

The CDR3 DNA sequence: TGCGCCAGCAGCCAAGATATCGGGCAGAGCTACGAGCAGTACTTC. This gives the protein CASSQDIGQSYEQYF. The chain links TRBV4-3 to TRBJ2-7; D not certain. The CDR3 consists of 15 residues. V was shortened by 0 bases and J by 3 bases, with 12 bases between the two germline ends. The germline gives CDR1 LGHNA, CDR2 YSLEER.

The genes are TRBV28 and TRBJ1-1; a weak D match, TRBD1 (6 bases). Looked up from germline, CDR1 is MDHEN and CDR2 is SYDVKM. The CDR3 extends over 15 amino acids. Trimming left V 3 bases short and J 0 bases short, with 11 bases between. The CDR3 DNA reads as TGTGCCAGCAGTTTGTCGGGACATTTGAACACTGAAGCTTTCTTT. It encodes CASSLSGHLNTEAFF.

The chain links TRBV6-1 to TRBJ2-1; 10 bases map to TRBD2. The CDR3 spans 16 residues. V lost 2 bases, J lost 4 bases, and 5 bases stayed unmatched. In germline, CDR1 is MNHNS, CDR2 SASEGT. CDR3 sequence (DNA): TGTGCCAGCAGTGAATACGATAGCGGGAGGTACAATGAGCAGTTCTTC. It translates to CASSEYDSGRYNEQFF.

The chain couples TRBV28 to TRBJ2-7; TRBD1 might be the D (5 bases). V was cut by 6 bases and J by 3 bases, with 21 bases left in between. This CDR3 comprises 16 residues. Germline V gives CDR1 MDHEN, CDR2 SYDVKM. DNA for the CDR3: TGTGCCAGCAGACCTGACAGTTTTGGGGTCTACTACGAGCAGTACTTC. Amino acids: CASRPDSFGVYYEQYF. The whole variable domain, filled in from reference TRBV28 and TRBJ2-7, reads DVKVTQSSRYLVKRTGEKVFLECVQDMDHENMFWYRQDPGLGLRLIYFSYDVKMKEKGDIPEGYSVSREKKERFSLILESASTNQTSMYLCASRPDSFGVYYEQYFGPGTRLTVT.

This chain links TRBV7-2 with TRBJ1-1; no clear D gene. The germline V and J ends were trimmed by 2 bases and 8 bases, with 12 bases remaining between them. CDR3 length: 13 residues. Per germline, CDR1 SGHTA and CDR2 FQGNSA. In DNA, the CDR3 is TGTGCCAGCAGCTTAAACGGAATCGCAGAAGCTTTCTTT. It translates to CASSLNGIAEAFF.

This chain connects TRBV6-1 to TRBJ1-6, with a tentative D call TRBD1 (5 bases). The V end was cut by 7 bases, the J end by 9 bases, with 13 bases between. The CDR3 is made up of 13 amino acids. The germline V gene has CDR1 MNHNS and CDR2 SASEGT. CDR3 protein: CASTGQGGSPLHF. The CDR3, as DNA: TGTGCCAGCACAGGCCAGGGAGGTTCACCCCTCCACTTT.

This clone was picked up a small number of times. This chain joins TRBV6-5 and TRBJ1-1; D unresolved. Deletions cut 0 bases from V and 5 bases from J, with 13 bases between. The CDR3 spans 15 residues. Germline CDR1 MNHEY, CDR2 SVGAGI. The CDR3 reads CASSYSPSWETEAFF. Here the CDR3 DNA reads TGTGCCAGCAGTTACTCACCTTCCTGGGAAACTGAAGCTTTCTTT.